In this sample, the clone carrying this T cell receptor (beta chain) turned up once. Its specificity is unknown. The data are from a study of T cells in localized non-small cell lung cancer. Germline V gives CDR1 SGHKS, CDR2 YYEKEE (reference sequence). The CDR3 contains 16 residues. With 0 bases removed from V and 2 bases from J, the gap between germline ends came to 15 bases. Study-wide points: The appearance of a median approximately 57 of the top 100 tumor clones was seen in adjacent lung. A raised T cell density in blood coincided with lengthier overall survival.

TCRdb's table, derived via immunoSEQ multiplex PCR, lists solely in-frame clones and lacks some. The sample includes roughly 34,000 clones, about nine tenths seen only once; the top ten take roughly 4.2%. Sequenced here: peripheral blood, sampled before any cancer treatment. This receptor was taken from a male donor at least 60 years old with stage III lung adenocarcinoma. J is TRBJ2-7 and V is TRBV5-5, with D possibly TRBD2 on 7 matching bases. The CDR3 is CASSLGGGPATYEQYF. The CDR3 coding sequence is TGTGCCAGCAGCTTGGGGGGGGGCCCCGCGACCTACGAGCAGTACTTC.